This TCR beta chain was obtained from a study of cytotoxic CD8 clonotypes in ibrutinib-treated CLL. Study-level findings and limits: Sampling time points were not equivalent between sustained-remission and progressing patients.

With respect to this clone: Antigen unknown.

V dropped 6 bases and J dropped 4 bases, with 12 bases sitting between them. The length of the CDR3 is 13 residues. From germline, CDR1 is ENHRY and CDR2 SYGVKD. Method: immunoSEQ multiplex PCR; TCRdb's copy keeps in-frame clones and lacks some. The sample includes 250,000 to 350,000 clones, approximately 76% of them seen just once. Sequencing used PBMCs, obtained at disease progression, from a patient treated with ibrutinib. This sequence joins TRBV10-3 and TRBJ2-5; TRBD2 is a possible D gene (7 bases). The receptor's source is a human donor with chronic lymphocytic leukemia. This CDR3 is CAIRTGGGETQYF. In DNA, the CDR3 is TGTGCCATCAGGACGGGGGGCGGAGAGACCCAGTACTTC.